This T cell receptor beta chain came from a study of T cell repertoires in cytomegalovirus infection. General study findings and limits: Dominating the ex vivo response were TCR beta clonotypes that were CMV-specific and HLA-C-restricted.

V lost 6 bases and J lost 2, with 10 bases in between. The CDR3 has 13 amino acids. This clonotype came up many times. Its antigen is unknown. TCRdb analysed the reads with MiXCR anew, one entry per CDR3 protein. In the table there are fewer than 700,000 distinct CDR3 sequences, approximately 24% of which are singletons. The source of this sequence is a human donor in good health (CMV status not recorded). Some clones in this sample may be carry-over from other donors' samples. The specimen sequenced was CD8+ T cells from PBMCs. This chain uses TRBV12-3 or TRBV12-4 with TRBJ2-5; D not resolved. The chain's CDR3 is CASREQNQETQYF. The CDR3 region has the DNA TGTGCCAGCAGGGAACAGAATCAAGAGACCCAGTACTTC.